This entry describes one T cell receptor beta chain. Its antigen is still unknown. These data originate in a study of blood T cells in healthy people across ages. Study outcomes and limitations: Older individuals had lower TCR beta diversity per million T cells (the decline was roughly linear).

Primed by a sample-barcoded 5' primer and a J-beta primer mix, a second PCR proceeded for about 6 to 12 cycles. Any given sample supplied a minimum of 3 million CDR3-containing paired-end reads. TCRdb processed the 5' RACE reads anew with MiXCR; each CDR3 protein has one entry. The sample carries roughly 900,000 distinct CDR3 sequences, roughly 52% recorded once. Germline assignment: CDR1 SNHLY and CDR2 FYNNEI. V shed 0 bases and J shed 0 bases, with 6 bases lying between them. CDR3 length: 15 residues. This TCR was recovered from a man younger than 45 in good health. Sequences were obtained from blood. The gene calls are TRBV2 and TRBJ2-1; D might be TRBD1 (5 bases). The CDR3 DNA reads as TGTGCCAGCAGTGAAGCGGGGCGCTCCTACAATGAGCAGTTCTTC. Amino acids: CASSEAGRSYNEQFF.